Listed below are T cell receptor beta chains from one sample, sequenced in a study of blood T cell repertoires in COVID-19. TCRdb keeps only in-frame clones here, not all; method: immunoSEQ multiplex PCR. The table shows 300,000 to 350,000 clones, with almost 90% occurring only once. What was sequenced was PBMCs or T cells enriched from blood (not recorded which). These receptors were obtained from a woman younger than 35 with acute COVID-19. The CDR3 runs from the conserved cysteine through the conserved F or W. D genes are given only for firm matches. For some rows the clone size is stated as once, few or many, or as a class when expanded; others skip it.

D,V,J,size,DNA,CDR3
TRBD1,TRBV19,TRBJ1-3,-,TGTGCCAGTAGTGTGACAGGGGGCTTGAGCTCTGGAAACACCATATATTTT,CASSVTGGLSSGNTIYF
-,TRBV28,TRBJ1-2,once,TGTGCCAGCAGCTTTGCGGATTGGGGGCTACGGAACTATGGCTACACCTTC,CASSFADWGLRNYGYTF
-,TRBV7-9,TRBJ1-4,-,TGTGCCAGCAGCTTCCGACAGAAGGATGAAAAACTGTTTTTT,CASSFRQKDEKLFF
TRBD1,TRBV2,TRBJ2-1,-,TGTGCCAGCGGCAGGGGGCCCTACAATGAGCAGTTCTTC,CASGRGPYNEQFF
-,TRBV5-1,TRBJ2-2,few,TGCGCCAGCAGCCTTCGCTCTAGCGAGATCGGGGAGCTGTTTTTT,CASSLRSSEIGELFF
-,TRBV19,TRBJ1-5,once,TGTGCCAGTAGTATGACGCGGGGGCGTCAGCCCCAGCATTTT,CASSMTRGRQPQHF
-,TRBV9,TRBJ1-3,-,TGTGCCAGCAGCCCCTGGACAGCCTCCGAATTCTCTGGAAACACCATATATTTT,CASSPWTASEFSGNTIYF
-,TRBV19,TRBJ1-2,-,TGTGCCAGTAGTATCGGGTTGCTCATGGAGAGGATGCACTATGGCTACACCTTC,CASSIGLLMERMHYGYTF
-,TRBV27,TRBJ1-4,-,TGTGCCAGCAGTTTTGCAGGGGCTAATGAAAAACTGTTTTTT,CASSFAGANEKLFF
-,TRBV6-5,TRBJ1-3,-,TGTGCCAGCAGTTTGGCCAGGGAAGGAAACACCATATATTTT,CASSLAREGNTIYF
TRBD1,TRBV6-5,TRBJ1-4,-,TGTGCCAGCAGTCCCGGGACAGGCGGGAAACTGTTTTTT,CASSPGTGGKLFF
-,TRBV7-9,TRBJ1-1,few,TGTGCCAGCAGCTTTTCAGGGATCACGAACACTGAAGCTTTCTTT,CASSFSGITNTEAFF
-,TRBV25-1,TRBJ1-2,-,TGTGCCAGCAGTGAACCAGGGTATGGCTACACCTTC,CASSEPGYGYTF
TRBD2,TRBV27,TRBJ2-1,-,TGTGCCAGCAGTTCCCAGCGGGAGCAACGCTGGAGGAATGAGCAGTTCTTC,CASSSQREQRWRNEQFF
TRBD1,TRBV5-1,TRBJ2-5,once,TGCGCCAGCAGCTCGGACAGGGGGCAGCAAGAGACCCAGTACTTC,CASSSDRGQQETQYF
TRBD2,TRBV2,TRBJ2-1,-,TGTGCCAGCGGGGGGACTAGCGTCGATGAGCAGTTCTTC,CASGGTSVDEQFF
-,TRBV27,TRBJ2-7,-,TGTGCCAGCAGTTTCTCGTCCTCCTACGAGCAGTACTTC,CASSFSSSYEQYF
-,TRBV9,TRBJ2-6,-,TGTGCCAGCAGCGTAGTGGGAGCTGGGGCCAACGTCCTGACTTTC,CASSVVGAGANVLTF
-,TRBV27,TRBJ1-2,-,TGTGCCAGCAAAATCCCCGGGGTCGGTTATGGCTACACCTTC,CASKIPGVGYGYTF
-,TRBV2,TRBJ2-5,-,TGTGCCAGCAGTGAGGCAGGGGCCTTCCAAGAGACCCAGTACTTC,CASSEAGAFQETQYF
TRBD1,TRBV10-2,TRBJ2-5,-,TGCGCCAGCTCCGGACAGGGGGCTGGAGAGACCCAGTACTTC,CASSGQGAGETQYF
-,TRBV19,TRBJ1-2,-,TGTGCCAGTAGTACAACGTACACAGGGTCGGGTGGCTACACCTTC,CASSTTYTGSGGYTF
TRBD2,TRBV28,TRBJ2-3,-,TGTGCCAGCAGTTTAGGGGCTAGCGGGGAGTGGGTGACAGATACGCAGTATTTT,CASSLGASGEWVTDTQYF
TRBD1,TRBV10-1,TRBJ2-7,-,TGCGCCAGCAGTGAATGGACAGGGTACGAGCAGTACTTC,CASSEWTGYEQYF
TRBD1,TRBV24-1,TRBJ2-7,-,TGTGCCACCAGTGATACAACAGGGGTTTCCTACGAGCAGTACTTC,CATSDTTGVSYEQYF
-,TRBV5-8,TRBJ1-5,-,TGTGCCAGCAGCTTGGTTCCTGACAGTAATAGCAATCAGCCCCAGCATTTT,CASSLVPDSNSNQPQHF
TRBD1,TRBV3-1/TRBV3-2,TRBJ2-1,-,TGTGCCAGCAGCCCCACTCTGACAGGGAATGAGCAGTTCTTC,CASSPTLTGNEQFF
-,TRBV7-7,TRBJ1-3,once,TGTGCTAGCAGCTTTGGCGGGACTCCTTCCATTTACTCTGGAAACACCATATATTTT,CASSFGGTPSIYSGNTIYF
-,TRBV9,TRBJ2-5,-,TGTGCCAGCAGCGTAGAGGCCGGGGGAGGAGAGACCCAGTACTTC,CASSVEAGGGETQYF
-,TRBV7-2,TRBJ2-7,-,TGTGCCAGCAGCTTAGGCCCCTCTGTGAGGTACGAGCAGTACTTC,CASSLGPSVRYEQYF
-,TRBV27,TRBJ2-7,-,TGTGCCAGCAGCTGGGCAAACGAGCAGTACTTC,CASSWANEQYF
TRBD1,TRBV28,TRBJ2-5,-,TGTGCCAGCAGTTCGTACAGGGGTAGGAGAGAGACCCAGTACTTC,CASSSYRGRRETQYF
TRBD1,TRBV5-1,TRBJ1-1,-,TGCGCCAGCACTTTGCGGGCCCGTACAGGGGACACTGAAGCTTTCTTT,CASTLRARTGDTEAFF
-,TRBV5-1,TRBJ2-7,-,TGCGCCAGCGCGATTACCTCGGGGGTTATATACGAGCAGTACTTC,CASAITSGVIYEQYF
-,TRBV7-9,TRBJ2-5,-,TGTGCCAGCAATCTAGCGCGTCAAGAGACCCAGTACTTC,CASNLARQETQYF
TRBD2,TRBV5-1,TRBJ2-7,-,TGCGCCAGCAGCTTGGATGGAGCGGGAGGCGAGCAGTACTTC,CASSLDGAGGEQYF
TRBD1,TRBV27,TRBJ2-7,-,TGTGCCAGCAGTTCACTCGGGACAGGGCGGGAGCAGTACTTC,CASSSLGTGREQYF
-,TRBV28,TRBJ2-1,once,TGTGCCAGCACCCTCATGAGGGCTGTCAATGAGCAGTTCTTC,CASTLMRAVNEQFF
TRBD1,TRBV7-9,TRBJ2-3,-,TGTGCCAGCAGCCCAGGACAGGCCTCTGGCACAGATACGCAGTATTTT,CASSPGQASGTDTQYF
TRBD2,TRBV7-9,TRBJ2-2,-,TGTGCCAGCAGCCCGAATAGCGGGAGAGGTAACTACACCGGGGAGCTGTTTTTT,CASSPNSGRGNYTGELFF
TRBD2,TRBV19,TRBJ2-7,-,TGTGCCAGTAGTATTGGCGGGACTAGCACCTCCTACGAGCAGTACTTC,CASSIGGTSTSYEQYF
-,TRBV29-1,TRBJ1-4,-,TGCAGCGTTGAAGCCCCCGCAGGGAGGAGGGGTGAAAAACTGTTTTTT,CSVEAPAGRRGEKLFF
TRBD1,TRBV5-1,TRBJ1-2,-,TGCGCCAGCAGCTTGGGGACAGGGGGCTTGGGCTACACCTTC,CASSLGTGGLGYTF
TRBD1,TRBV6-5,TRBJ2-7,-,TGTGCCAGCAGTCCAGACAGGGGGGCCTACGAGCAGTACTTC,CASSPDRGAYEQYF
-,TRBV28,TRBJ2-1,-,TGTGCCAGCAGTCCTTGGGGGGTGTATGAGCAGTTCTTC,CASSPWGVYEQFF
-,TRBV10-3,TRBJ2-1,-,TGTGCCATCAGTGAGGGGGGGGCAGGGCTCACCTACAATGAGCAGTTCTTC,CAISEGGAGLTYNEQFF
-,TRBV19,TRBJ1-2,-,TGTGCCAGTAGTATTCGTTTAGGGGCGGCCAACTATGGCTACACCTTC,CASSIRLGAANYGYTF
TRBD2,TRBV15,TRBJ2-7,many,TGTGCCACCAGCAGAGGGACTAGCGGGGGAAAGCAGTACTTC,CATSRGTSGGKQYF
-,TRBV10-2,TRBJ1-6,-,TGCGCCAGCAGTGGGCCGGGATTAGAAAATTCACCCCTCCACTTT,CASSGPGLENSPLHF